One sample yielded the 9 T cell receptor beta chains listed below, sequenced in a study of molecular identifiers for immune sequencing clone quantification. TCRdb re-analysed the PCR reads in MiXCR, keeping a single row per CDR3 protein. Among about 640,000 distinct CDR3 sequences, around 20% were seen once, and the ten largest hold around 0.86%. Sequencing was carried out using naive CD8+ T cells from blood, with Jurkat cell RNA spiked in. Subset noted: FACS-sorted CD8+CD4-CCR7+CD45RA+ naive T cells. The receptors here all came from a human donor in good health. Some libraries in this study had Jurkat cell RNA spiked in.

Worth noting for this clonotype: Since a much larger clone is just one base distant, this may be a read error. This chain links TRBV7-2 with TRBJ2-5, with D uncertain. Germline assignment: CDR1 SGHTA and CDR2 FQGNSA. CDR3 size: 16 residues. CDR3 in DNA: TGTGTCAGCAGCTCTTGGACGGATCCACCCCAAGAGACCCAGTACTTC. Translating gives CVSSSWTDPPQETQYF.

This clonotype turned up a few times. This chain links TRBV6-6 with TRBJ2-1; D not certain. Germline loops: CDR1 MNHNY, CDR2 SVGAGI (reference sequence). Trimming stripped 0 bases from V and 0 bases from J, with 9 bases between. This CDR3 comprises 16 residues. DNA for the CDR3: TGTGCCAGCAGTTACTCTGTGAAGAGCTCCTACAATGAGCAGTTCTTC. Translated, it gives CASSYSVKSSYNEQFF.

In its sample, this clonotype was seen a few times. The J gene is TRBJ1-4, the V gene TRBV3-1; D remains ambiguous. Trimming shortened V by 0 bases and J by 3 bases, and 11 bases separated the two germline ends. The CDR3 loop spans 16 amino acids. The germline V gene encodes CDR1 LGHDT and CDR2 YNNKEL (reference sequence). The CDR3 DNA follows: TGTGCCAGCAGCCAAGATTGGTTGGGTTCTAATGAAAAACTGTTTTTT. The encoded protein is CASSQDWLGSNEKLFF.

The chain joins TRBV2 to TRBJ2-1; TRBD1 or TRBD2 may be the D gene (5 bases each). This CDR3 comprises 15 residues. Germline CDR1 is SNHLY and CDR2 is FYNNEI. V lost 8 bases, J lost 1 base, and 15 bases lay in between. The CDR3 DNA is TGTGCCAGCCCAGGGCAGGGAGAATCCTACAATGAGCAGTTCTTC. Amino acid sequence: CASPGQGESYNEQFF.

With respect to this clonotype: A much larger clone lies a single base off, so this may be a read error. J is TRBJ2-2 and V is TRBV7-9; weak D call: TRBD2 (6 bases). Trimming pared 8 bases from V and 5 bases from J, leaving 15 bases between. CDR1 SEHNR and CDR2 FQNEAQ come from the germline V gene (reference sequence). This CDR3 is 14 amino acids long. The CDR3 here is CASWSSARTGELFF. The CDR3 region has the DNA TGTGCCAGCTGGTCTAGCGCTCGAACCGGGGAGCTGTTTTTT. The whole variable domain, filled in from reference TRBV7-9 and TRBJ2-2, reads DTGVSQNPRHKITKRGQNVTFRCDPISEHNRLYWYRQTLGQGPEFLTYFQNEAQLEKSRLLSDRFSAERPKGSFSTLEIQRTEQGDSAMYLCASWSSARTGELFFGEGSRLTVL.

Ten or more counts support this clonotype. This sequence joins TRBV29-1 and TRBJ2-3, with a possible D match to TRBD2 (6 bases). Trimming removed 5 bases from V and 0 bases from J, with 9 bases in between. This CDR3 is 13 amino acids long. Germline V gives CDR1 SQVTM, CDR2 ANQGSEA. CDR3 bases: TGCAGCGTTATAGCGGCTAGCACAGATACGCAGTATTTT. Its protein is CSVIAASTDTQYF.

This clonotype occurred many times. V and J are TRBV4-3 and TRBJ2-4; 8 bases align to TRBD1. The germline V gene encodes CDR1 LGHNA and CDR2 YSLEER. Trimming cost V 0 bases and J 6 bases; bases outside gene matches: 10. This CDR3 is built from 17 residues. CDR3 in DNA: TGCGCCAGCAGCCAAGACCGGACAGGGCTAGGCGGAAACATTCAGTACTTC. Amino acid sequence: CASSQDRTGLGGNIQYF.

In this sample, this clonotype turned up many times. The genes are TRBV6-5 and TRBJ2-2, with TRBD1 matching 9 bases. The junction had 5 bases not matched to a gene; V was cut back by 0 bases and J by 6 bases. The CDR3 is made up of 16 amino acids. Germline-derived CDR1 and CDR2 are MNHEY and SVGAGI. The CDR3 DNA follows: TGTGCCAGCAGTTACTCGATACAGGGGGCTTCCGGGGAGCTGTTTTTT. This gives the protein CASSYSIQGASGELFF.

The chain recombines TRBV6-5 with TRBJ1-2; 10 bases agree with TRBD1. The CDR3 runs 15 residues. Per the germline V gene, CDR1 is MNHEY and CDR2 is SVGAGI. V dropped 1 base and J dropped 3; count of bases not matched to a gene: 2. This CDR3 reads CASSYWDRGYYGYTF. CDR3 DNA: TGTGCCAGCAGTTACTGGGACAGGGGCTACTATGGCTACACCTTC.